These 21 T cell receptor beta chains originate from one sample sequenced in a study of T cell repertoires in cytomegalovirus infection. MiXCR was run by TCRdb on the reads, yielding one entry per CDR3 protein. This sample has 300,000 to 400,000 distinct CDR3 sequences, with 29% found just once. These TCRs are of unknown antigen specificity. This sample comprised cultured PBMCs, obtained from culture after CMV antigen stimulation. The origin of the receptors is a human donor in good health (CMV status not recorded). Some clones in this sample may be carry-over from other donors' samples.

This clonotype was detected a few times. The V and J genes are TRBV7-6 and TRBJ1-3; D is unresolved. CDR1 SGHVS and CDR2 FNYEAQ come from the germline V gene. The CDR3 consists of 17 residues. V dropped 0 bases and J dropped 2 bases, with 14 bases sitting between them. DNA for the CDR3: TGTGCCAGCAGCTTAGCATGGGGAAAAGGAGCTGGAAACACCATATATTTT. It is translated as CASSLAWGKGAGNTIYF.

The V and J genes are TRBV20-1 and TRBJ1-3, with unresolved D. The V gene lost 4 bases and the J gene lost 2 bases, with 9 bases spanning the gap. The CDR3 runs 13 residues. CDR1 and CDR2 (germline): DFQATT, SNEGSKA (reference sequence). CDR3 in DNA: TGCAGTGCTACCCGCGATGCTGGAAACACCATATATTTT. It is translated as CSATRDAGNTIYF.

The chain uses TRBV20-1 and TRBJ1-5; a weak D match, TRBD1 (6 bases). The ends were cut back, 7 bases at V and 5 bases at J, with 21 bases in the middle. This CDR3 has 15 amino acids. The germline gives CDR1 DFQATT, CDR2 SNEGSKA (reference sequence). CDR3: CSVPSPGQMYQPQHF. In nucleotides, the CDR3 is TGCAGTGTCCCCTCCCCGGGACAAATGTATCAGCCCCAGCATTTT.

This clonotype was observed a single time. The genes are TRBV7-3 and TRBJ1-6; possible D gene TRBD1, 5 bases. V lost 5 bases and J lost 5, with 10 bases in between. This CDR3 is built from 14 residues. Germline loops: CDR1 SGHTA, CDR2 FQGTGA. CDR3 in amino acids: CASSVGRDNSPLHF. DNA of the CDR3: TGTGCCAGCAGCGTGGGACGGGATAATTCACCCCTCCACTTT.

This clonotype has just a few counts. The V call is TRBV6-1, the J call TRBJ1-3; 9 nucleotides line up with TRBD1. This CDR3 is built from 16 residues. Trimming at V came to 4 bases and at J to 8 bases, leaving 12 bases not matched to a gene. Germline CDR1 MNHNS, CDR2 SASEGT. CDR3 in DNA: TGTGCCAGCAGTGGGTACGGACAGGGGCTGGGGGACACCATATATTTT. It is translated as CASSGYGQGLGDTIYF.

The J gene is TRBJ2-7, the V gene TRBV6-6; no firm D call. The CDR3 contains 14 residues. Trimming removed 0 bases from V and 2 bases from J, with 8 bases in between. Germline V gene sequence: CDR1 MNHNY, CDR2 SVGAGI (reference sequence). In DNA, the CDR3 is TGTGCCAGCAGTTACTCGACACTTGCCTACGAGCAGTACTTC. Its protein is CASSYSTLAYEQYF.

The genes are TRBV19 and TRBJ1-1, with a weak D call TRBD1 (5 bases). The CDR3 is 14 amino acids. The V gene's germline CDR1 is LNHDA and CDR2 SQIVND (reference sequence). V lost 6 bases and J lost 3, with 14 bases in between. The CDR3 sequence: CASRGWGGDTEAFF. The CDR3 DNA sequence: TGTGCCAGTAGGGGGTGGGGGGGGGACACTGAAGCTTTCTTT.

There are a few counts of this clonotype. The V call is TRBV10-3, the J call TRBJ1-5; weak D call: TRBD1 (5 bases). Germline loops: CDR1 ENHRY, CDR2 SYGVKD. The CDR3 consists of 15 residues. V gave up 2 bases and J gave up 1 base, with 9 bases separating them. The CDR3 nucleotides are TGTGCCATCAGTGAGGTAGGGGCAAGCAATCAGCCCCAGCATTTT. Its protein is CAISEVGASNQPQHF.

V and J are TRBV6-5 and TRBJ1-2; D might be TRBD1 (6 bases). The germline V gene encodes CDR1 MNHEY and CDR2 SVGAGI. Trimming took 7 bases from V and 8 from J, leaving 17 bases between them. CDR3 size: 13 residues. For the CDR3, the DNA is TGTGCCAGCACTGAACAGGGCGGGGCGGGCTACACCTTC. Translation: CASTEQGGAGYTF.

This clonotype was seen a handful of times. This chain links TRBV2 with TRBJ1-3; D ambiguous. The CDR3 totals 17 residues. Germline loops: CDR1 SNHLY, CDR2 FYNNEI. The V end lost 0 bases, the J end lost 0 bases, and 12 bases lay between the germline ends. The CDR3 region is CASSEAIPDTSGNTIYF. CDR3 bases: TGTGCCAGCAGTGAAGCCATTCCGGATACCTCTGGAAACACCATATATTTT.

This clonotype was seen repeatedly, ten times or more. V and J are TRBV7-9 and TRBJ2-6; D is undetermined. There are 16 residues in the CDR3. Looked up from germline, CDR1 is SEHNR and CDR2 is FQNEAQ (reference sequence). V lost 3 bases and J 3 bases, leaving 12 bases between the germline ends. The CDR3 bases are TGTGCCAGCAGCTTCGGTAGTCAGCTTGGGGCCAACGTCCTGACTTTC. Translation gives CASSFGSQLGANVLTF.

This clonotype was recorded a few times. CDR3 protein: CATSDPIGTSHGYTF. The CDR3 DNA reads as TGTGCCACCAGTGATCCCATTGGGACGTCTCATGGCTACACCTTC. This rearrangement joins TRBV24-1 to TRBJ1-2; D perhaps matches TRBD1 (5 bases). This CDR3 contains 15 residues. Germline V gives CDR1 KGHDR, CDR2 SFDVKD. Trimming took 3 bases from V and 6 from J, leaving 16 bases between them.

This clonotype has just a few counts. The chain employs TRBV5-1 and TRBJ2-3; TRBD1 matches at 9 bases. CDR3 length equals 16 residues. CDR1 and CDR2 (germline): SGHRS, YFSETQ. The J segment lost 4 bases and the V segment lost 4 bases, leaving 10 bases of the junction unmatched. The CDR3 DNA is TGCGCCAGCAGCCTACTTCCGGGACAGGGATCAGATACGCAGTATTTT. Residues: CASSLLPGQGSDTQYF.

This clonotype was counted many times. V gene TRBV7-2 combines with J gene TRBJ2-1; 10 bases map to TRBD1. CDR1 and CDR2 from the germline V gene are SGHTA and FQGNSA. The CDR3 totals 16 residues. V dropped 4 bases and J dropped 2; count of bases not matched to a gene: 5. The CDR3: CASSSVGQGPYNEQFF. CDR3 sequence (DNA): TGTGCCAGCAGCTCGGTGGGACAGGGGCCCTACAATGAGCAGTTCTTC.

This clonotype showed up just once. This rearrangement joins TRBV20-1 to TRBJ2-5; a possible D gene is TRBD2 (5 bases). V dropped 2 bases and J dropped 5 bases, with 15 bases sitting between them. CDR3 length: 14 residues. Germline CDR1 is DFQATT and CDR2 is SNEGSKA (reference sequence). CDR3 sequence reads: CSARLPGGWETQYF. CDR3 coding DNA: TGCAGTGCTAGACTGCCAGGAGGATGGGAGACCCAGTACTTC.

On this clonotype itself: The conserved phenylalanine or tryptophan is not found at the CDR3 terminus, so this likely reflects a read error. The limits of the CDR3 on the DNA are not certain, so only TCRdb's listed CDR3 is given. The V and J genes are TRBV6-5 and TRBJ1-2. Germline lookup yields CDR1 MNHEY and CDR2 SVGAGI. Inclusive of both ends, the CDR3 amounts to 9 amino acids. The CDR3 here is CASSYSSRI.

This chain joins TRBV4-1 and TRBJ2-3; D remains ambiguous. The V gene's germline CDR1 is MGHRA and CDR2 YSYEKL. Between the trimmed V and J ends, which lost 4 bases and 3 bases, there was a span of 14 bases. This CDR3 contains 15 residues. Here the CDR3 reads CASSPRVGRTDTQYF. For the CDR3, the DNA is TGCGCCAGCAGCCCACGGGTGGGCAGGACAGATACGCAGTATTTT.

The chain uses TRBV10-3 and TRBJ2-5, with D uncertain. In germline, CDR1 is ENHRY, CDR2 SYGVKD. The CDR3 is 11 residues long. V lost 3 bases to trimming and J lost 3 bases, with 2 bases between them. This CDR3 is CAISEEETQYF. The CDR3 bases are TGTGCCATCAGTGAAGAAGAGACCCAGTACTTC.

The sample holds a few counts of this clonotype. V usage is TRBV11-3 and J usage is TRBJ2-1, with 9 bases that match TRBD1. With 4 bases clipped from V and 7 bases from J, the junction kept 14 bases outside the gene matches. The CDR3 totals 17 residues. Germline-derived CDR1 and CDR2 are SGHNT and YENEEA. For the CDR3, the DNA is TGTGCCAGCAGCTCCATACGAGGGACAGGGAACAAGAATGAGCAGTTCTTC. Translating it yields CASSSIRGTGNKNEQFF.

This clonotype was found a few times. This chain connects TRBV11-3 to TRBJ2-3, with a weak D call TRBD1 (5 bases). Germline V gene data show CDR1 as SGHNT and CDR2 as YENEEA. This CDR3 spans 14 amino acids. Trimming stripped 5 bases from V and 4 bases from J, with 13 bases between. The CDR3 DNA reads TGTGCCAGCAGCCGAACCCAGGGTGCAGATACGCAGTATTTT. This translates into CASSRTQGADTQYF.

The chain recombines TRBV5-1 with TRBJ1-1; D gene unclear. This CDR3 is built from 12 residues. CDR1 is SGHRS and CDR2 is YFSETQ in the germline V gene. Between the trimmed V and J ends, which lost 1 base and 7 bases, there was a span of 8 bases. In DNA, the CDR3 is TGCGCCAGCAGCTTGAGGATGGGTGAAGCTTTCTTT. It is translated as CASSLRMGEAFF.